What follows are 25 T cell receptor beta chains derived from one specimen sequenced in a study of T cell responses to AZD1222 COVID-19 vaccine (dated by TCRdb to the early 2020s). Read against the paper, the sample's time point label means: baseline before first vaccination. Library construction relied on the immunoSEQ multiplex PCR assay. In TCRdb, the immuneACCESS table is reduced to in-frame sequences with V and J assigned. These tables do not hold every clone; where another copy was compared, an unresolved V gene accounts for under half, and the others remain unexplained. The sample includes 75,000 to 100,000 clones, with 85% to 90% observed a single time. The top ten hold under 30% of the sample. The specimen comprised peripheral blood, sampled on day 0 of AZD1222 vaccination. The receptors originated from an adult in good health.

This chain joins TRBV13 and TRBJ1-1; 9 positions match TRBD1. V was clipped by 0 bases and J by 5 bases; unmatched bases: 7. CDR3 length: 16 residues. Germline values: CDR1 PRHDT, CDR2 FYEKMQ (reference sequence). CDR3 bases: TGTGCCAGCAGCTTAGGGTTTAACAGGGGGCGGACTGAAGCTTTCTTT. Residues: CASSLGFNRGRTEAFF.

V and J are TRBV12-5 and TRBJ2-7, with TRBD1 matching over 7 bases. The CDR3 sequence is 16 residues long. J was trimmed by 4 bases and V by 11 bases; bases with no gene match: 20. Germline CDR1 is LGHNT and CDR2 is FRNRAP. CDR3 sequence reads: CAEQDRPLPRQYEQYF. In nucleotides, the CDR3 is TGTGCTGAGCAGGACAGGCCCCTTCCCCGACAATACGAGCAGTACTTC.

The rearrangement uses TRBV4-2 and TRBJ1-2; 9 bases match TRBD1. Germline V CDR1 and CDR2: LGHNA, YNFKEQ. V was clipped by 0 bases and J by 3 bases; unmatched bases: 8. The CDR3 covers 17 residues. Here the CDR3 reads CASSQDAPGQGYYGYTF. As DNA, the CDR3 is TGTGCCAGCAGCCAAGATGCTCCGGGACAGGGATACTATGGCTACACCTTC.

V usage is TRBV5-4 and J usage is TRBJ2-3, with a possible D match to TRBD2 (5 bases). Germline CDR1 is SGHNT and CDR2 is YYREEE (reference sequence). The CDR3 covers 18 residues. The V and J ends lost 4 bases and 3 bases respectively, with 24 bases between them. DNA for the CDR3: TGTGCCAGCAGCGTTGCGCCTCTAGCTTCTTCAGTGACAGATACGCAGTATTTT. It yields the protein CASSVAPLASSVTDTQYF.

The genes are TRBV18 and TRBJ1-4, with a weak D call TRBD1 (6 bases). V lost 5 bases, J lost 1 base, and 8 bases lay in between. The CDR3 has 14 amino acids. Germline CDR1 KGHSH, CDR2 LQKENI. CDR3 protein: CASSEGETNEKLFF. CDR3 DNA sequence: TGTGCCAGCTCAGAGGGGGAAACTAATGAAAAACTGTTTTTT. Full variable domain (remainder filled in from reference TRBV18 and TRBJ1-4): NAGVMQNPRHLVRRRGQEARLRCSPMKGHSHVYWYRQLPEEGLKFMVYLQKENIIDESGMPKERFSAEFPKEGPSILRIQQVVRGDSAAYFCASSEGETNEKLFFGSGTQLSVL.

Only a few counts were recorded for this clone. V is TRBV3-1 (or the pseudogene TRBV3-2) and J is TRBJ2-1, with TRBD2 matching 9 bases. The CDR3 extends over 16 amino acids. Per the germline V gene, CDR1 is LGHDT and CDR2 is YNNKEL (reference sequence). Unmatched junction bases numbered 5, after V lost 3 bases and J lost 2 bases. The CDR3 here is CASSHYSGSAYNEQFF. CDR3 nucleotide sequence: TGTGCCAGCAGCCATTATAGCGGGAGTGCCTACAATGAGCAGTTCTTC.

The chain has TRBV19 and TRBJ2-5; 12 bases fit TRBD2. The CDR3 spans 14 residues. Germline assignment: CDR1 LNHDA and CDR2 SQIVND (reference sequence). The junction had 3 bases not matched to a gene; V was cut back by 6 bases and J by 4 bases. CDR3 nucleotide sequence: TGTGCCAGTAGACCGACTAGCGGGAGAGAGACCCAGTACTTC. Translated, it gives CASRPTSGRETQYF.

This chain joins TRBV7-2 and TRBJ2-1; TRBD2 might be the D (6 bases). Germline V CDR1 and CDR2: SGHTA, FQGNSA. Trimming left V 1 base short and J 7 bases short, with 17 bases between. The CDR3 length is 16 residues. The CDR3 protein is CASSLGRPSAGNEQFF. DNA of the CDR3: TGTGCCAGCAGCTTAGGAAGGCCTAGCGCAGGGAATGAGCAGTTCTTC.

CDR3 in amino acids: CASSPRGDSTDTQYF. The CDR3 DNA follows: TGTGCCAGCAGCCCCAGGGGGGATAGCACAGATACGCAGTATTTT. This chain uses TRBV9 with TRBJ2-3, with a possible D match to TRBD1 (7 bases). V was trimmed by 4 bases and J by 0 bases, leaving 12 bases between them. Per the germline V gene, CDR1 is SGDLS and CDR2 is YYNGEE. The CDR3 loop spans 15 amino acids.

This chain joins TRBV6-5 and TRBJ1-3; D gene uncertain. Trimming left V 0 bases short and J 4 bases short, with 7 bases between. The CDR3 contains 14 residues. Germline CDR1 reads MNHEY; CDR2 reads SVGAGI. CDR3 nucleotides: TGTGCCAGCAGTTACTCTGGAGAGGGAAACACCATATATTTT. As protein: CASSYSGEGNTIYF.

CDR3: CASSIIPQGRGTEAFF. CDR3 nucleotides: TGTGCCAGTAGTATAATACCACAGGGTCGAGGTACTGAAGCTTTCTTT. V is TRBV19 and J is TRBJ1-1, with D tentatively TRBD1 (6 bases). Looked up from germline, CDR1 is LNHDA and CDR2 is SQIVND (reference sequence). The CDR3 is made up of 16 amino acids. Trimming cost V 2 bases and J 5 bases, with 18 bases left between them.

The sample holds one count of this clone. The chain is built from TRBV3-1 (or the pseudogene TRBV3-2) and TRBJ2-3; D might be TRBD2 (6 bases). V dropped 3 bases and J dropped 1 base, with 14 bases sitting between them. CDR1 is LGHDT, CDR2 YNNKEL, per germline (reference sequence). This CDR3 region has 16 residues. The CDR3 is CASSQRSGSGTDTQYF. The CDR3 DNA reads TGTGCCAGCAGCCAGCGGAGCGGGTCGGGCACAGATACGCAGTATTTT.

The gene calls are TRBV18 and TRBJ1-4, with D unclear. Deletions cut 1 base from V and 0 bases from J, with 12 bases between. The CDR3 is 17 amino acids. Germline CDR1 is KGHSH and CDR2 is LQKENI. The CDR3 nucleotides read TGTGCCAGCTCACCACTGGCTACAGCTGCAACTAATGAAAAACTGTTTTTT. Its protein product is CASSPLATAATNEKLFF.

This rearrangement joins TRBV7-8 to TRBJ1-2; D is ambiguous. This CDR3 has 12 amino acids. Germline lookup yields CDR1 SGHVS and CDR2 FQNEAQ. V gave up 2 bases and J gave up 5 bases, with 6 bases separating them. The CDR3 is CASSLTEYGYTF. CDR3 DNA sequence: TGTGCCAGCAGCTTAACGGAGTATGGCTACACCTTC.

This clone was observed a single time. The CDR3 protein is CAWSKAGVNEQFF. In nucleotides, the CDR3 is TGTGCCTGGAGCAAGGCAGGGGTGAATGAGCAGTTCTTC. The chain has TRBV30 and TRBJ2-1, with a tentative D call TRBD1 (6 bases). CDR1 is GTSNPN and CDR2 is SVGIG in the germline V gene (reference sequence). Trimming pared 3 bases from V and 7 bases from J, leaving 13 bases between. The CDR3 spans 13 residues.

In DNA form, the CDR3 reads TGTGCCATCAGTGAGTCGCAGGTCAGCTATGGCTACACCTTC. Protein sequence: CAISESQVSYGYTF. The J gene is TRBJ1-2, the V gene TRBV10-3, with no clear D. This CDR3 has 14 amino acids. Germline lookup yields CDR1 ENHRY and CDR2 SYGVKD. Trimming pared 0 bases from V and 4 bases from J, leaving 9 bases between.

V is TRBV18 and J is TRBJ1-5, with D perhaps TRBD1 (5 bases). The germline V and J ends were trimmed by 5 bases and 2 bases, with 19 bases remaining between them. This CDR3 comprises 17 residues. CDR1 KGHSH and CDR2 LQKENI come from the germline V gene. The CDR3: CASSSSSGGLGNQPQHF. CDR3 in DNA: TGTGCCAGCTCAAGCTCCTCCGGGGGTTTGGGCAATCAGCCCCAGCATTTT.

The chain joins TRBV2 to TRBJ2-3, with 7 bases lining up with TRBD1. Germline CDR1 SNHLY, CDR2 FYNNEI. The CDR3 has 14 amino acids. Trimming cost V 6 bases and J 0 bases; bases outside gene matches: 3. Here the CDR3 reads CASRGDSSTDTQYF. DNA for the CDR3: TGTGCCAGCAGAGGGGACAGTAGCACAGATACGCAGTATTTT.

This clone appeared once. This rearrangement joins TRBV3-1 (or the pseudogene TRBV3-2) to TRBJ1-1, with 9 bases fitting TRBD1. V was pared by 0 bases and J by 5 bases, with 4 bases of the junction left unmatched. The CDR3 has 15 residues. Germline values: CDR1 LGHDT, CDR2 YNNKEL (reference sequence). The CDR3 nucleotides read TGTGCCAGCAGCCAAGACCCGGACAGGGGAACTGAAGCTTTCTTT. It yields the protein CASSQDPDRGTEAFF.

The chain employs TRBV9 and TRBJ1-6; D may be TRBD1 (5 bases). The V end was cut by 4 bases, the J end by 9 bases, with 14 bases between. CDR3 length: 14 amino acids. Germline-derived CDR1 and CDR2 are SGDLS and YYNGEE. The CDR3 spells CASSSGGGTSPLHF. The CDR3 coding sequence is TGTGCCAGCAGCTCCGGGGGGGGAACTTCACCCCTCCACTTT. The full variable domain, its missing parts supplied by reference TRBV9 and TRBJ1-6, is DSGVTQTPKHLITATGQRVTLRCSPRSGDLSVYWYQQSLDQGLQFLIQYYNGEERAKGNILERFSAQQFPDLHSELNLSSLELGDSALYFCASSSGGGTSPLHFGNGTRLTVT.

The DNA for the CDR3 is TGTGCCAGTAGTATCGACAGGGAAAATGAGCAGTTCTTC. Translating it yields CASSIDRENEQFF. V and J are TRBV19 and TRBJ2-1; TRBD1 matches 7 bases. Germline assignment: CDR1 LNHDA and CDR2 SQIVND (reference sequence). The CDR3 length is 13 residues. J was trimmed by 7 bases and V by 3 bases; bases with no gene match: 3.

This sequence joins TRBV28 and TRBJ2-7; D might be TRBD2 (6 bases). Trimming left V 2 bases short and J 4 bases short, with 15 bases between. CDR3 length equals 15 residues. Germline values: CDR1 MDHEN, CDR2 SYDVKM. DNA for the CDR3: TGTGCCAGCAGTTTAGAGGGTAGCGGCCTTTACGAGCAGTACTTC. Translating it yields CASSLEGSGLYEQYF.

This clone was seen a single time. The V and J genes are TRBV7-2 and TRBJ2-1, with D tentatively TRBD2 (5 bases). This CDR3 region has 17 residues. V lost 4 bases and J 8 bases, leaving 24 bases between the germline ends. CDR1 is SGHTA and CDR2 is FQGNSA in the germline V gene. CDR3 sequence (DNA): TGTGCCAGCAGCTCACCCCGAGGACGGAGACTAATGGATGAGCAGTTCTTC. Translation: CASSSPRGRRLMDEQFF.

DNA for the CDR3: TGCGCCAGCAGCCAAGTACGCAGTTGGAACACCGGGGAGCTGTTTTTT. Protein product: CASSQVRSWNTGELFF. The V call is TRBV4-1, the J call TRBJ2-2; no firm D call. The germline V gene encodes CDR1 MGHRA and CDR2 YSYEKL. This CDR3 region has 16 residues. Trimming left V 1 base short and J 1 base short, with 10 bases between.

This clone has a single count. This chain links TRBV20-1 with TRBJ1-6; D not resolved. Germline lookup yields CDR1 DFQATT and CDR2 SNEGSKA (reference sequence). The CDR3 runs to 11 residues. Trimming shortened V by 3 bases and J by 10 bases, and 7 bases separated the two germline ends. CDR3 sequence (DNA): TGCAGTGCTAGCTTCGGGTCACCCCTCCACTTT. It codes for CSASFGSPLHF.